The T cell receptor beta chain described here comes from a study of early T cells in non-severe SARS-CoV-2 infection. The V end was cut by 1 base, the J end by 4 bases, with 9 bases between. The CDR3 spans 14 residues. Per the germline V gene, CDR1 is SGHRS and CDR2 is YFSETQ. Via MiXCR, TCRdb re-called the 5' RACE reads, giving one row per CDR3 protein. Found here are roughly 48,000 distinct CDR3 sequences, 5.6% of them singletons; the top ten hold 4.5%. Ten or more counts support this clonotype. Sequenced input: whole blood. This receptor was obtained from an adult who was a healthcare worker with PCR-confirmed SARS-CoV-2 infection or an uninfected control (not recorded which). The V and J genes are TRBV5-1 and TRBJ1-5; D is unresolved. This CDR3 reads CASSLTADNQPQHF. The CDR3 nucleotides read TGCGCCAGCAGCTTGACCGCTGATAATCAGCCCCAGCATTTT.